The clone carrying this T cell receptor (beta chain) was picked up many times. This entry belongs to a study of spatial heterogeneity in lung cancer. Time point given: blood at routine non-recurrence follow-up after resection. The CDR3 is made up of 15 amino acids. The junction had 7 bases not matched to a gene; V was cut back by 4 bases and J by 5 bases. The germline V gene encodes CDR1 SGHTS and CDR2 YDEGEE. TCRdb fed the 5' RACE reads into MiXCR, producing one record per CDR3 protein. The top ten clones hold 20% to 25% of a sample with roughly 110,000 distinct CDR3 sequences, roughly a tenth of them seen once.

Sequencing was performed on PBMCs, taken at follow-up. The chain joins TRBV5-8 to TRBJ1-2; 11 positions agree with TRBD1. The TCR sequence derives from a female donor with early-stage non-small cell lung cancer. The CDR3 nucleotides are TGTGCCAGCAGCCTCGGACAGGGGGCATGGTATGGCTACACCTTC. It is translated as CASSLGQGAWYGYTF.